This T cell receptor beta chain was identified in a study of blood T cell repertoires in COVID-19. About the study: From the United States, Italy and Spain came samples of acute and convalescent COVID-19.

Original methodology: Reference gene primer amplification in the assay estimated nucleated cell counts. The method was immunoSEQ multiplex PCR; TCRdb's version includes in-frame clones alone and lacks a portion of them. That table gives V, J and clone size, and the DNA gave D and trimming. The sample carries 200,000 to 250,000 clones, 80% to 90% recorded once. V gave up 4 bases and J gave up 0 bases; unmatched junction bases: 10. The CDR3 contains 19 residues. Germline V gene lookup returns CDR1 SGHAT and CDR2 FQNNGV. This sequence was found in a woman in her fifties or sixties with active or convalescent COVID-19. Sequencing used peripheral blood. This sequence joins TRBV11-2 and TRBJ2-6, with 9 nucleotides matching TRBD2. The CDR3 is CASSWTASGTFSGANVLTF. In nucleotides, the CDR3 is TGTGCCAGCAGCTGGACGGCTAGCGGGACCTTCTCTGGGGCCAACGTCCTGACTTTC.